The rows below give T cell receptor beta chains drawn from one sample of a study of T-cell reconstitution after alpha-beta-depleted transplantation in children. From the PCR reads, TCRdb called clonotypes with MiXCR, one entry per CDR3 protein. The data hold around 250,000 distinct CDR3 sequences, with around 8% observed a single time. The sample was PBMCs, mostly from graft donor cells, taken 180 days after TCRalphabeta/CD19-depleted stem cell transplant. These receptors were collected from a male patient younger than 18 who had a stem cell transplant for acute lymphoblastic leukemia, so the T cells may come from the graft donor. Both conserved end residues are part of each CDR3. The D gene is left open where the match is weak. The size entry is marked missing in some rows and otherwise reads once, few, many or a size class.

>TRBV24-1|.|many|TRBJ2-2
CATSPRAAQDTGELFF
TGTGCCACCAGCCCAAGGGCAGCCCAGGACACCGGGGAGCTGTTTTTT
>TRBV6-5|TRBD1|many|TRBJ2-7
CASSRDSNYEQYF
TGTGCCAGCAGCCGGGACAGCAACTACGAGCAGTACTTC
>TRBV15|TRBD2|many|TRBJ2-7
CATSNPGLAGGEYGQYF
TGTGCCACCAGCAATCCGGGACTAGCGGGAGGAGAGTATGGGCAGTACTTC
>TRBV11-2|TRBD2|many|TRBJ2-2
CASSLRPAGAGTGELFF
TGTGCCAGCAGCTTACGTCCAGCGGGGGCGGGGACCGGGGAGCTGTTTTTT
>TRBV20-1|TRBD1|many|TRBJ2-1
CSATTGGVINEQFF
TGCAGTGCTACCACAGGGGGCGTAATAAATGAGCAGTTCTTC
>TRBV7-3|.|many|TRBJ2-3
CASSPQQTSSTDTQYF
TGTGCCAGCAGCCCTCAACAGACTTCTAGCACAGATACGCAGTATTTT
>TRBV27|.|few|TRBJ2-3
CASSIRGTDTQYF
TGTGCCAGCAGTATCCGGGGGACAGATACGCAGTATTTT
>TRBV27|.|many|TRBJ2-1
CASSFRPTYNEQFF
TGTGCCAGCAGTTTTAGACCCACCTACAATGAGCAGTTCTTC
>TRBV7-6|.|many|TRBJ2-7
CASSLEGGVGEQYF
TGTGCCAGCAGCTTAGAAGGGGGGGTGGGCGAGCAGTACTTC
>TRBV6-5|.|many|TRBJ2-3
CASVLRDTQYF
TGTGCCAGCGTATTGAGGGATACGCAGTATTTT
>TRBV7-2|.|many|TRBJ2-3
CASSLETGGEDTQYF
TGTGCCAGCAGCTTAGAGACTGGTGGGGAAGATACGCAGTATTTT
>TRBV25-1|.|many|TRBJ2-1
CASSHVGSYNEQFF
TGTGCCAGCAGCCATGTAGGATCCTACAATGAGCAGTTCTTC
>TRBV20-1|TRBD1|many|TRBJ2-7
CSARVQGALYEQYF
TGCAGTGCTAGAGTACAGGGGGCCCTCTACGAGCAGTACTTC
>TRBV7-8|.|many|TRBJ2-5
CASSLGRNQETQYF
TGTGCCAGCAGTTTAGGGCGGAACCAAGAGACCCAGTACTTC
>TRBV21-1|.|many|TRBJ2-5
CASSGQAYDQETQYF
TGTGCCAGCAGTGGACAGGCCTATGACCAAGAGACCCAGTACTTC
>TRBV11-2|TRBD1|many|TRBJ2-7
CASSSETGATYEQYF
TGTGCCAGCAGCTCAGAGACAGGGGCGACTTACGAGCAGTACTTC
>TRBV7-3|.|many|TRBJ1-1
CASSPTRTGEAFF
TGTGCCAGCAGCCCAACCAGGACGGGTGAAGCTTTCTTT
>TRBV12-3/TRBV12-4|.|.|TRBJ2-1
CASENRGRRSSYNEQFF
TGTGCCAGCGAAAACCGAGGGCGGAGGAGCTCCTACAATGAGCAGTTCTTC
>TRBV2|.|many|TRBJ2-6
CASRAYTSGANVLTF
TGTGCCAGCCGGGCCTATACTTCTGGGGCCAACGTCCTGACTTTC
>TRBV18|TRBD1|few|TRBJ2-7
CASSPPGTGGSEQYF
TGTGCCAGCTCACCACCGGGGACAGGGGGTAGCGAGCAGTACTTC
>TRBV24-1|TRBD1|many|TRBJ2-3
CATKDRRTDTQYF
TGTGCCACCAAGGACAGGCGCACAGATACGCAGTATTTT
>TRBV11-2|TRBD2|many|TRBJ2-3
CASSFIAGPFTDTQYF
TGTGCCAGCAGCTTTATAGCGGGACCCTTCACAGATACGCAGTATTTT
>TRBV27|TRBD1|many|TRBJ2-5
CASRDRTSTQYF
TGTGCCAGCCGGGACAGGACTTCTACCCAGTACTTC
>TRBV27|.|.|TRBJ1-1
CATGPWMGSAEAFF
TGTGCCACCGGTCCCTGGATGGGGAGCGCTGAAGCTTTCTTT
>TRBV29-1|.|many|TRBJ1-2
CSAYTGIYGYTF
TGCAGCGCCTATACAGGGATCTATGGCTACACCTTC
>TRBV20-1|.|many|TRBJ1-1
CSAKGSWDEAFF
TGCAGTGCTAAGGGTAGCTGGGATGAAGCTTTCTTT
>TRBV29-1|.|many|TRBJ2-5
CSVEGRAETQYF
TGCAGCGTTGAAGGGCGGGCCGAGACCCAGTACTTC
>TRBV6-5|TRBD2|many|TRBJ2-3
CASSYSGLAGSTDTQYF
TGTGCCAGCAGTTACTCGGGACTAGCGGGTAGCACAGATACGCAGTATTTT